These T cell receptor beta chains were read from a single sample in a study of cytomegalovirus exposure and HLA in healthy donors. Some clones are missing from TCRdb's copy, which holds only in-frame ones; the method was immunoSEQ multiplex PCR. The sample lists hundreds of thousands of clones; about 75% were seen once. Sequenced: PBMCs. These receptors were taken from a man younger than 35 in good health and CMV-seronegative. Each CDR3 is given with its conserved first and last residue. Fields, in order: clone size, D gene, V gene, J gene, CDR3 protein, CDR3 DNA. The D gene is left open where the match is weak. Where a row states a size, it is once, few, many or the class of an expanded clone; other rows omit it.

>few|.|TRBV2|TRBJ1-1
CASSELEEMNTEAFF
TGTGCCAGCAGTGAATTGGAGGAGATGAACACTGAAGCTTTCTTT
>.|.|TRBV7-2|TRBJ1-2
CASTPDIPGGYTF
TGTGCCAGCACCCCGGACATTCCAGGGGGCTACACCTTC
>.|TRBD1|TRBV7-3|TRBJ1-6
CASLDSQGARSPLHF
TGTGCCAGCCTTGACTCACAGGGGGCGAGGTCACCCCTCCACTTT
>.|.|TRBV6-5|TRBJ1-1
CASRPLTVNTEAFF
TGTGCCAGCAGGCCGTTGACAGTGAACACTGAAGCTTTCTTT
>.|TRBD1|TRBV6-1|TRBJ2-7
CASVGQGVVRGEQYF
TGTGCCAGCGTAGGACAGGGGGTCGTTCGGGGGGAGCAGTACTTC
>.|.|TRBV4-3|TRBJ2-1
CASSQETQREQFF
TGCGCCAGCAGCCAAGAGACCCAGCGCGAGCAGTTCTTC
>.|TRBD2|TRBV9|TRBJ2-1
CASSERLAGGSYNEQFF
TGTGCCAGCAGCGAGCGACTAGCGGGAGGCTCCTACAATGAGCAGTTCTTC
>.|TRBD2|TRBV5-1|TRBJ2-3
CASSSLGLAPDTQYF
TGCGCCAGCAGCTCCCTCGGACTAGCGCCAGATACGCAGTATTTT
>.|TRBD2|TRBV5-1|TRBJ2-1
CASSAGGNEQFF
TGCGCCAGCAGCGCGGGGGGCAATGAGCAGTTCTTC
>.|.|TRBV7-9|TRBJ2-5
CASSLEESVTPQYF
TGTGCCAGCAGCTTAGAGGAGTCAGTTACTCCCCAGTACTTC
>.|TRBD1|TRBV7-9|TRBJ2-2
CSSSFYASPRSGTVGELFF
TGTTCCAGCAGCTTTTACGCCTCCCCTCGTTCGGGGACAGTCGGGGAGCTGTTTTTT
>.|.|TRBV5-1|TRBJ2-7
CASSLDMSGGLEQYF
TGCGCCAGCAGCTTGGATATGTCCGGGGGTTTGGAGCAGTACTTC
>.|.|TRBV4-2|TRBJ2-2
CASSQDDSYTGELFF
TGTGCCAGCAGCCAAGATGACAGTTACACCGGGGAGCTGTTTTTT
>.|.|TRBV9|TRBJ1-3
CASSVASGGGNTIYF
TGTGCCAGCAGCGTAGCATCGGGGGGCGGAAACACCATATATTTT
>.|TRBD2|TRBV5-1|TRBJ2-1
CASSLGTSGGALNEQFF
TGCGCCAGCAGCTTGGGGACTAGCGGGGGGGCCCTGAATGAGCAGTTCTTC
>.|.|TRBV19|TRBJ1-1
CASSMVRGNTEAFF
TGTGCCAGTAGTATGGTACGGGGGAACACTGAAGCTTTCTTT
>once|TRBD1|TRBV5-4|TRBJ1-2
CATQTGDRSYGYTF
TGTGCCACTCAAACCGGGGACAGGAGCTATGGCTACACCTTC
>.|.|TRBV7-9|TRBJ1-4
CASSLGAGELFF
TGTGCCAGCAGCTTAGGAGCGGGGGAACTGTTTTTT
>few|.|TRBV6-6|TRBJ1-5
CASSYPGLEPQHF
TGTGCCAGCAGTTACCCAGGCTTGGAGCCCCAGCATTTT
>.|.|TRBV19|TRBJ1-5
CASSSNMELYQPQHF
TGTGCCAGTAGTTCAAATATGGAGCTCTATCAGCCCCAGCATTTT
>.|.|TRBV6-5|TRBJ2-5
CASSNLNQGGGETQYF
TGTGCCAGCAGTAACTTAAATCAGGGTGGGGGGGAGACCCAGTACTTC
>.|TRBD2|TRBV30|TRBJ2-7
CAWGGGGLRRNEQYF
TGTGCCTGGGGGGGCGGGGGGCTCCGACGTAACGAGCAGTACTTC
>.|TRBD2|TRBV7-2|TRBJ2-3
CASSLAPASGTQYF
TGTGCCAGCAGCTTAGCGCCTGCTAGCGGGACGCAGTATTTT
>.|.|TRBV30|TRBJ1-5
CAWTENPGTWNQPQHF
TGTGCCTGGACGGAGAATCCCGGGACATGGAATCAGCCCCAGCATTTT
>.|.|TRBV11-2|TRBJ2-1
CASSLVAENEQFF
TGTGCCAGCAGCTTAGTAGCGGAGAATGAGCAGTTCTTC
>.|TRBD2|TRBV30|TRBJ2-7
CAFIGTSGRAYEQYF
TGTGCCTTTATCGGGACTAGCGGGAGGGCCTACGAGCAGTACTTC
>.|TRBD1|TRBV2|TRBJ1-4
CASSEDRGNEKLFF
TGTGCCAGCAGTGAAGACAGGGGTAATGAAAAACTGTTTTTT
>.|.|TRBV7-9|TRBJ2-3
CASSLVGAGAADTQYF
TGTGCCAGCAGCTTAGTGGGGGCGGGGGCGGCAGATACGCAGTATTTT
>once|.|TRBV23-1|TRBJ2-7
CASSQSGIIIQGSYEQYF
TGCGCCAGCAGTCAATCTGGAATTATAATACAGGGTTCCTACGAGCAGTACTTC
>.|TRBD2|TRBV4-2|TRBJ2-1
CASSPGTSGNNEQFF
TGTGCCAGCAGCCCCGGGACTAGCGGGAACAATGAGCAGTTCTTC
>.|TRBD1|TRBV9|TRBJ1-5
CASSKTGEGQPQHF
TGTGCCAGCAGTAAGACAGGGGAGGGTCAGCCCCAGCATTTT
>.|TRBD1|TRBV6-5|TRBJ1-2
CASSWDRQSNYGYTF
TGTGCCAGCAGTTGGGACAGGCAATCTAACTATGGCTACACCTTC
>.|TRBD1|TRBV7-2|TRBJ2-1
CASSLDRGLVNEQFF
TGTGCCAGCAGCCTGGACAGGGGCCTCGTCAATGAGCAGTTCTTC
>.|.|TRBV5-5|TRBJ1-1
CASSSATQGDTEAFF
TGTGCCAGCAGCTCTGCCACACAGGGAGACACTGAAGCTTTCTTT
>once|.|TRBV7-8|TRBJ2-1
CASSFAYNEQFF
TGTGCCAGCAGCTTTGCGTACAATGAGCAGTTCTTC
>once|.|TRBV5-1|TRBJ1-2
CASSLGPPGGDTF
TGCGCCAGCAGCTTGGGCCCGCCCGGCGGTGACACCTTC
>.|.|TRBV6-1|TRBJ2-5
CASSEARGVETQYF
TGTGCCAGCAGTGAAGCGCGGGGCGTAGAGACCCAGTACTTC
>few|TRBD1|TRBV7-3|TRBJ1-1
CASSPGTGERAFF
TGTGCCAGCAGCCCAGGGACAGGGGAACGGGCTTTCTTT
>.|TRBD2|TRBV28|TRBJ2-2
CASIPSGRDGTGELFF
TGTGCCAGCATTCCTAGCGGGAGAGATGGGACCGGGGAGCTGTTTTTT
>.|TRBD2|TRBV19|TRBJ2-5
CATSGGGREETQYF
TGTGCCACATCGGGCGGGGGGCGCGAGGAGACCCAGTACTTC
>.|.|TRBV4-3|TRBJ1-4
CASSPAPGIAEKLFF
TGCGCCAGCAGCCCCGCCCCGGGTATAGCTGAAAAACTGTTTTTT
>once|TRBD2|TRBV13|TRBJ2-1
CASSSRTSLPNNEQFF
TGTGCCAGCAGCTCCCGGACTAGCCTACCTAACAATGAGCAGTTCTTC
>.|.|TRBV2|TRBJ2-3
CARTRSRDTDTQYF
TGTGCCAGGACCCGGAGCCGCGACACAGATACGCAGTATTTT
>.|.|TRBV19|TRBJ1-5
CASSLESNQPQHF
TGTGCCAGTAGCCTGGAGAGCAATCAGCCCCAGCATTTT
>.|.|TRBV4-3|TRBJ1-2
CASSQGRDRGYTF
TGCGCCAGCAGCCAAGGGAGGGATCGTGGCTACACCTTC
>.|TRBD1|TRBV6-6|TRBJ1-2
CASSYNPGQGAGGYTF
TGTGCCAGCAGTTACAATCCGGGACAGGGGGCAGGAGGCTACACCTTC
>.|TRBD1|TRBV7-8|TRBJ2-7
CASSLAHRPGQAREQYF
TGTGCCAGCAGCTTAGCGCACCGCCCGGGACAGGCCCGTGAGCAGTACTTC
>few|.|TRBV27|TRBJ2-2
CASSLTGTGELFF
TGTGCCAGCAGTTTGACAGGCACCGGGGAGCTGTTTTTT
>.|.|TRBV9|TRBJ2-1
CASSVREGAGNEQFF
TGTGCCAGCAGCGTACGGGAGGGGGCTGGCAATGAGCAGTTCTTC
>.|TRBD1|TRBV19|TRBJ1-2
CASSTGQGASGYTF
TGTGCCAGTAGTACGGGACAGGGGGCAAGTGGCTACACCTTC
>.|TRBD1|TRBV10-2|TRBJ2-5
CASSRGLGETQYF
TGCGCCAGCAGCAGGGGGCTCGGGGAGACCCAGTACTTC
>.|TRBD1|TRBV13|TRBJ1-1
CASSLALTGGEAFF
TGTGCCAGCAGCTTAGCCCTAACAGGGGGTGAAGCTTTCTTT
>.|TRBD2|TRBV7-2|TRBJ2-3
CASSLVSRTSGSTDTQYF
TGTGCCAGCAGCTTAGTTAGCAGGACTAGCGGGAGCACAGATACGCAGTATTTT
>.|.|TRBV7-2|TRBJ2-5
CASSLIGARSGEQYF
TGTGCCAGCAGCTTAATAGGCGCTAGGTCGGGAGAGCAGTACTTC
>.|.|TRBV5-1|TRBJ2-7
CASSVADYGQYF
TGCGCCAGCAGCGTCGCAGACTACGGGCAGTACTTC
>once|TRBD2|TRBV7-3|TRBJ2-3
CASSSGLAGVDTQYF
TGTGCCAGCAGCTCGGGACTAGCGGGGGTTGATACGCAGTATTTT
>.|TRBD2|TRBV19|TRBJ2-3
CASRLAGGLPPDTQYF
TGTGCCAGTAGATTAGCGGGGGGCTTACCACCAGATACGCAGTATTTT